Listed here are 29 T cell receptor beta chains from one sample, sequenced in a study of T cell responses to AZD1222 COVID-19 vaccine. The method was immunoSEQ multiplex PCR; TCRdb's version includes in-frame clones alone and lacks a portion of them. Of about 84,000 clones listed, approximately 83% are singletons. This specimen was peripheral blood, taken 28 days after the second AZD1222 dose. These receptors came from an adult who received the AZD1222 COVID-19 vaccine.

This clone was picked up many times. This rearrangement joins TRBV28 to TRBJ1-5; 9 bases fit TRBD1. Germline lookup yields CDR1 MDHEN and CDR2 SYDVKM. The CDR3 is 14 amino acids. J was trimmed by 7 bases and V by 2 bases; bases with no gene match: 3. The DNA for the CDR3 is TGTGCCAGCAGTTTAACAGGGGGCGGGCAGCCCCAGCATTTT. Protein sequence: CASSLTGGGQPQHF.

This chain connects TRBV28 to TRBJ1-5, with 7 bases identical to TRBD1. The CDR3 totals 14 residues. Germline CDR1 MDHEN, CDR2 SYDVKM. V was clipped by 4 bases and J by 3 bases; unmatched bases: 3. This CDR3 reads CASSSGQSNQPQHF. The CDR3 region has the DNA TGTGCCAGCAGTTCGGGACAGTCCAATCAGCCCCAGCATTTT. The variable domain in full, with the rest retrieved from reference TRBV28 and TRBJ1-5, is DVKVTQSSRYLVKRTGEKVFLECVQDMDHENMFWYRQDPGLGLRLIYFSYDVKMKEKGDIPEGYSVSREKKERFSLILESASTNQTSMYLCASSSGQSNQPQHFGDGTRLSIL.

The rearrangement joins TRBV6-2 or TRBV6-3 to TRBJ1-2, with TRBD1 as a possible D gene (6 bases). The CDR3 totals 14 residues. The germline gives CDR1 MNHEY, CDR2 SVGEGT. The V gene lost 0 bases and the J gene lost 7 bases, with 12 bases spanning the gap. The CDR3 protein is CASSYSRGVGGYTF. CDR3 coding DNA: TGTGCCAGCAGTTACTCGAGGGGGGTCGGTGGCTACACCTTC.

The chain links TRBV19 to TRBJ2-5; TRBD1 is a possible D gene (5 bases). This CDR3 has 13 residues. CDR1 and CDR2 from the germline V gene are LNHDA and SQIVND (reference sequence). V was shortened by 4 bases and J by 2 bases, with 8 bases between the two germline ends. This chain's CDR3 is CASSRQLQETQYF. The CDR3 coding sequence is TGTGCCAGTAGTAGACAGTTACAAGAGACCCAGTACTTC. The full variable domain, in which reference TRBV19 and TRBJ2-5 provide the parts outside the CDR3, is DGGITQSPKYLFRKEGQNVTLSCEQNLNHDAMYWYRQDPGQGLRLIYYSQIVNDFQKGDIAEGYSVSREKKESFPLTVTSAQKNPTAFYLCASSRQLQETQYFGPGTRLLVL.

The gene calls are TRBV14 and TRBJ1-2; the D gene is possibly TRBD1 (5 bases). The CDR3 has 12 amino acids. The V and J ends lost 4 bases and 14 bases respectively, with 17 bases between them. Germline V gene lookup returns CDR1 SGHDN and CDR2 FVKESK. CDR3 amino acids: CASSPGEGRRTF. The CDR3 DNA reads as TGTGCCAGCAGCCCCGGAGAGGGGAGACGAACCTTC. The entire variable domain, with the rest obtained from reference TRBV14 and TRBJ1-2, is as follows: EAGVTQFPSHSVIEKGQTVTLRCDPISGHDNLYWYRRVMGKEIKFLLHFVKESKQDESGMPNNRFLAERTGGTYSTLKVQPAELEDSGVYFCASSPGEGRRTFGSGTRLTVV.

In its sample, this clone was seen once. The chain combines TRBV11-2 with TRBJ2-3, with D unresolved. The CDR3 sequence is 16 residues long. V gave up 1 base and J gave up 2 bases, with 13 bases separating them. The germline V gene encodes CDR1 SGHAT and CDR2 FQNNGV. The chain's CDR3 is CASSLVRRLHTDTQYF. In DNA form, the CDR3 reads TGTGCCAGCAGCTTAGTACGCCGCCTCCACACAGATACGCAGTATTTT.

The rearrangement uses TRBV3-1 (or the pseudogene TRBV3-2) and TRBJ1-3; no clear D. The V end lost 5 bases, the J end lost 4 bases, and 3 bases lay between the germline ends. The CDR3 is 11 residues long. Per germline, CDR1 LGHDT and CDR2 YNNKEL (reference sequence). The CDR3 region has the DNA TGTGCCAGCAGCAAGGGAAACACCATATATTTT. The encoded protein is CASSKGNTIYF.

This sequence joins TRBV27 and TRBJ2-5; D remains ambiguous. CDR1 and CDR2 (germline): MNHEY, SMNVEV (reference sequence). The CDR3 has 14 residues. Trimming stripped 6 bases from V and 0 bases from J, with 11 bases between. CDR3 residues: CASRGQGNQETQYF. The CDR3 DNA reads TGTGCCAGCAGAGGTCAAGGCAACCAAGAGACCCAGTACTTC.

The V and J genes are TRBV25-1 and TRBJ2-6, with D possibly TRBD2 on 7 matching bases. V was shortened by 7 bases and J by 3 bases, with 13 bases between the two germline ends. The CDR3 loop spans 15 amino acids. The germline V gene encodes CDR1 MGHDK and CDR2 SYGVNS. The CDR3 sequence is CASMPGGLGANVLTF. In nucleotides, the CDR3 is TGTGCCAGCATGCCCGGGGGGCTTGGGGCCAACGTCCTGACTTTC.

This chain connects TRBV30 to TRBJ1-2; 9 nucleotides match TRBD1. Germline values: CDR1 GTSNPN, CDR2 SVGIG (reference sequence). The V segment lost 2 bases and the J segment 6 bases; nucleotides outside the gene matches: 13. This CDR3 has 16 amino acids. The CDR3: CAWSPSGTGFSDGYTF. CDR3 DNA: TGTGCCTGGAGTCCATCCGGGACAGGGTTTTCGGATGGCTACACCTTC.

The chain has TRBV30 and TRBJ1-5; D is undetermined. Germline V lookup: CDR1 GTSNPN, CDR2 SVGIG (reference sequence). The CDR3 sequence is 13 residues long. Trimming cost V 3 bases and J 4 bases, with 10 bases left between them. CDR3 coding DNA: TGTGCCTGGAGCTTGCACCGAAATCAGCCCCAGCATTTT. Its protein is CAWSLHRNQPQHF. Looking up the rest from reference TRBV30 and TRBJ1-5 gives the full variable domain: SQTIHQWPATLVQPVGSPLSLECTVEGTSNPNLYWYRQAAGRGLQLLFYSVGIGQISSEVPQNLSASRPQDRQFILSSKKLLLSDSGFYLCAWSLHRNQPQHFGDGTRLSIL.

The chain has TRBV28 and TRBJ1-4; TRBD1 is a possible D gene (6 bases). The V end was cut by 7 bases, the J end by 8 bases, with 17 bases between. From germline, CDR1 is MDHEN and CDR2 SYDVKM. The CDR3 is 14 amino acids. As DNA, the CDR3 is TGTGCCAGCACCAACCCAGGGGCCGCAGAAAAACTGTTTTTT. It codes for CASTNPGAAEKLFF.

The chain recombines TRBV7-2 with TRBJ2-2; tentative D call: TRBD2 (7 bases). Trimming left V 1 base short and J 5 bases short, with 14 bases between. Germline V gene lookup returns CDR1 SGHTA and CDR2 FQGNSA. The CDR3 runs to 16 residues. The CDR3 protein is CASSLVPGGSTGELFF. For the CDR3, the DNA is TGTGCCAGCAGCTTAGTCCCGGGGGGCTCGACCGGGGAGCTGTTTTTT.

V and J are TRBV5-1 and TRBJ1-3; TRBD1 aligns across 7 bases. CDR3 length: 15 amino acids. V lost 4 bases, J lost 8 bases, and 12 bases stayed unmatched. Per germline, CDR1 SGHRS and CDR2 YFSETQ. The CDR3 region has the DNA TGCGCCAGCAGCACCGGGACAGCGGTTATGGACACCATATATTTT. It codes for CASSTGTAVMDTIYF.

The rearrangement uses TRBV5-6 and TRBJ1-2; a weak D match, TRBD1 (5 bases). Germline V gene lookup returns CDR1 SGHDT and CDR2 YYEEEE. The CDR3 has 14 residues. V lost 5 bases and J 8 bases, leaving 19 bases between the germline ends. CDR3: CASSPGTEIGGYTF. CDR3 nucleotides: TGTGCCAGCAGTCCCGGGACGGAGATAGGGGGCTACACCTTC.

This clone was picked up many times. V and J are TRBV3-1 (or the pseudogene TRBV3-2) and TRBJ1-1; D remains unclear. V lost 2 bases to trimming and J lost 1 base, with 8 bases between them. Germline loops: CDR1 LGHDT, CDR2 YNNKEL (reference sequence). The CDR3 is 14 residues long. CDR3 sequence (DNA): TGTGCCAGCAGCCAACTGCAAGGGAACACTGAAGCTTTCTTT. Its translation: CASSQLQGNTEAFF.

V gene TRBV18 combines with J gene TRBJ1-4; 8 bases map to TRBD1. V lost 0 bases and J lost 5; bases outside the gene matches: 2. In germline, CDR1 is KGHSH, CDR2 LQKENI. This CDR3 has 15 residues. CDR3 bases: TGTGCCAGCTCACCACCCAGGGGGCGGAATGAAAAACTGTTTTTT. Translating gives CASSPPRGRNEKLFF.

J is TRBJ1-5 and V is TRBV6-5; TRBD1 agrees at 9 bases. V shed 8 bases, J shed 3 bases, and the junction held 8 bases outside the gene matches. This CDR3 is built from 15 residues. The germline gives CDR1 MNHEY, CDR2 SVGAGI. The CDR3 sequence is CASGKGQGINQPQHF. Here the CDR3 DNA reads TGTGCCAGCGGCAAGGGACAGGGCATCAATCAGCCCCAGCATTTT.

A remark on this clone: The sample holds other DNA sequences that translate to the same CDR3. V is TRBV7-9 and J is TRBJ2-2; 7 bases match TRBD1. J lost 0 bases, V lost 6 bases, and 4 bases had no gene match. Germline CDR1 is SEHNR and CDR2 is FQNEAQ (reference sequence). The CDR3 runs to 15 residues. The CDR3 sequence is CASRPGQANTGELFF. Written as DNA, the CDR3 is TGTGCCAGCAGGCCAGGACAGGCGAACACCGGGGAGCTGTTTTTT.

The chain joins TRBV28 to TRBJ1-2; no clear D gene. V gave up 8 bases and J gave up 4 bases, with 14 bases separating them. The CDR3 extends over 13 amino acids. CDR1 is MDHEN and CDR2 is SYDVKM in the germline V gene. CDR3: CASFGQAPYGYTF. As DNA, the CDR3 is TGTGCCAGCTTTGGGCAGGCACCCTATGGCTACACCTTC.

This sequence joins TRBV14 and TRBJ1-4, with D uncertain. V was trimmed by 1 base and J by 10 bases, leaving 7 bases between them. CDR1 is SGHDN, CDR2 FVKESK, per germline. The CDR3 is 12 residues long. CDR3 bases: TGTGCCAGCAGCCAAGGCGACCTAAAACTGTTTTTT. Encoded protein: CASSQGDLKLFF.

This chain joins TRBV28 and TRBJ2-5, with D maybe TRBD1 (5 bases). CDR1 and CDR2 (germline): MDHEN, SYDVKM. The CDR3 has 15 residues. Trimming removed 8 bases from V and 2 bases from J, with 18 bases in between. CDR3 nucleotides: TGTGCCAGCCCCCCCTCCGGCAGGGTTCAAGAGACCCAGTACTTC. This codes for CASPPSGRVQETQYF. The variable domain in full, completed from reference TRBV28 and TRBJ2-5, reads DVKVTQSSRYLVKRTGEKVFLECVQDMDHENMFWYRQDPGLGLRLIYFSYDVKMKEKGDIPEGYSVSREKKERFSLILESASTNQTSMYLCASPPSGRVQETQYFGPGTRLLVL.

The CDR3 region has the DNA TGTGCCAGCAGGTTAGGTAGGGGAGGGGGCAATCAGCCCCAGCATTTT. Residues: CASRLGRGGGNQPQHF. This rearrangement joins TRBV28 to TRBJ1-5, with D possibly matching TRBD1 (5 bases). This CDR3 contains 16 residues. Trimming shortened V by 6 bases and J by 2 bases, and 17 bases separated the two germline ends. The germline gives CDR1 MDHEN, CDR2 SYDVKM.

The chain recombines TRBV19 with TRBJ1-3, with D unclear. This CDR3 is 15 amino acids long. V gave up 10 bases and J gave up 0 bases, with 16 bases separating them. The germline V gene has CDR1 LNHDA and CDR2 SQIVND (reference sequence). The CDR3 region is CATRTDAISGNTIYF. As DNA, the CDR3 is TGTGCCACCCGGACCGACGCAATCTCTGGAAACACCATATATTTT.

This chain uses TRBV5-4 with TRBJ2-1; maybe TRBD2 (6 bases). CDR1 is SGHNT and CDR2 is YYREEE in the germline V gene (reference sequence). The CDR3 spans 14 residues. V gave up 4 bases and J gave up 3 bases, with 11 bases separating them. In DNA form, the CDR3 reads TGTGCCAGCAGCCAAATAGCGGTCTACAATGAGCAGTTCTTC. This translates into CASSQIAVYNEQFF.

CDR3 nucleotides: TGTGCCAGCACAGGAGCCTCCTACAATGAGCAGTTCTTC. Protein sequence: CASTGASYNEQFF. This chain links TRBV7-9 with TRBJ2-1; D gene unclear. V lost 7 bases and J 0 bases, leaving 7 bases between the germline ends. Germline V lookup: CDR1 SEHNR, CDR2 FQNEAQ (reference sequence). The CDR3 loop spans 13 amino acids.

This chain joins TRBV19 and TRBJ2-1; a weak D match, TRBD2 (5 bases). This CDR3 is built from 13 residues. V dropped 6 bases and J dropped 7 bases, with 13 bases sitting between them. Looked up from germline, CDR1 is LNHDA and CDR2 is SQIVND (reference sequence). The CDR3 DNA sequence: TGTGCCAGTAGGAGGGCCGGGAATAATGAGCAGTTCTTC. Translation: CASRRAGNNEQFF. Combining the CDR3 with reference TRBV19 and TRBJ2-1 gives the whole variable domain DGGITQSPKYLFRKEGQNVTLSCEQNLNHDAMYWYRQDPGQGLRLIYYSQIVNDFQKGDIAEGYSVSREKKESFPLTVTSAQKNPTAFYLCASRRAGNNEQFFGPGTRLTVL.

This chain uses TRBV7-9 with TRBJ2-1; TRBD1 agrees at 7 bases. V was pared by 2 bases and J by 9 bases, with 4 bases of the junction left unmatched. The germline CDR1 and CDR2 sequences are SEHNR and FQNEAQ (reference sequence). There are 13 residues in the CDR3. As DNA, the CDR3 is TGTGCCAGCAGCTTATCAGGGGGTATTGAGCAGTTCTTC. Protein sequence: CASSLSGGIEQFF.

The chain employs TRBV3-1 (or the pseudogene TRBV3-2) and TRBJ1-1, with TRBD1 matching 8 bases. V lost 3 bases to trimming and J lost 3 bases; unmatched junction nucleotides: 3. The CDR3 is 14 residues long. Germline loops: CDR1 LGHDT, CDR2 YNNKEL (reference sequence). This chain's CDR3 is CASSQRQGYTEAFF. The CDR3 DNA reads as TGTGCCAGCAGCCAGAGACAGGGGTACACTGAAGCTTTCTTT.